This T cell receptor beta chain was recorded in a study of blood T cell repertoires in COVID-19. Profiled with immunoSEQ multiplex PCR; TCRdb holds only in-frame clones, not every one. Of under 30,000 clones in the sample, approximately 94% were seen once. The length of the CDR3 is 16 residues. Trimming removed 3 bases at V and 5 bases at J, with 19 bases between. Germline V gene sequence: CDR1 SGHKS, CDR2 YYEKEE (reference sequence). The chain combines TRBV5-5 with TRBJ2-3, with D perhaps matching TRBD1 (7 bases). The source material was peripheral blood. This sequence was found in a woman aged 50 to 60 with active COVID-19. DNA of the CDR3: TGTGCCAGCAGCTCGGAGGGACAGTGGAGGGTAGATACGCAGTATTTT. Encoded protein: CASSSEGQWRVDTQYF.